This T cell receptor beta chain was sequenced during a study of T cell responses to AZD1222 COVID-19 vaccine (dated by TCRdb to 2020 to 2023). Regarding the study in general: A total of under 250 trial participants underwent TCR sequencing, of whom nearly 210 had received two doses of AZD1222 and about 26 had received two doses of the MenACWY control vaccine. Enrollment into the trials was organized by age into subgroups of 18-55, 56-69 and 70-plus years, and those subgroups contained roughly 150, 30 and 60 TCR-sequenced participants, respectively.

Of note for this clone: Its recognized antigen is unknown. Per-base quality was not reported, and no clone a single base away is much larger than it.

The CDR3 regions of human TCRbeta chains were analyzed by immunosequencing. The source study handled its data this way. Repertoire TCRs were matched against a reference library of SARS-CoV-2-specific TCRs generated with the MIRA antigen-specificity platform. Breadth meant the fraction of unique TCRs that were SARS-CoV-2-associated, whereas depth meant the fraction of total T cells that were SARS-CoV-2-associated. Using the MIRA data, every spike-specific TCR was mapped to the spike region that the TCR reacted to and assigned to either a CD4 or a CD8 class. Log10-transformed breadth and depth values were compared by one-way ANOVA with Sidak's multiple comparisons tests. This immuneACCESS table, as held by TCRdb, lists in-frame sequences with V and J called but not all clones. Of the missing ones, under half trace to an unresolved V gene in checked studies; the others have no known cause. V, J and clone size were drawn from that table, and D and trimming were deduced from the DNA. The sample table shows 120,000 to 150,000 clones, and roughly 87% are seen once. The ten largest clones take up roughly 1.8% of the sample.

Explained via the paper, the time point label denotes: about 28 days (+/-7) after the second vaccine dose. AZD1222 recipients with second doses at about 4 weeks or about 12 weeks were pooled, because spike-specific TCR depth and breadth did not differ between schedules. Vaccinee samples came from UK trials COV001 and COV002, including a single-blind randomized controlled phase 2/3 trial of AZD1222 (ChAdOx1 nCoV-19) in healthy adults. For TCRbeta chain sequencing, PBMC samples from trial participants were taken at day 0 and at day 28 after the second dose. The study at large found these results: Spike-specific TCR breadth and depth rose significantly after two AZD1222 doses compared with day 0 and with MenACWY recipients. Participants were mostly white British and included more females than males, and it was suggested by the authors that clonal diversity may have been underestimated. Because no samples from the day 14 peak response were available, repertoires could be characterized only after the peak T cell response. Conclusions about previously exposed vaccinees were limited because only 5 or 6 AZD1222 recipients were SARS-CoV-2 seropositive at baseline. In the small 56-69-year group, the increase in depth fell short of significance, most likely because of low power. Reportedly, close to half of the unique spike-specific TCRs recognized epitopes lying outside the regions that are mutated in the B.1.351 and B.1.1.7 variants. Vaccine-associated CD4 TCRs spanned the whole spike protein, with dominant responses in regions 160-218 and 743-854.

There are 14 amino acids in the CDR3, from cysteine to phenylalanine inclusive. The sequence is cut down to CDR3 DNA, 42 bases in frame from base 1. The V and J ends are trimmed by 0 bases and 6 bases, leaving 9 bases between them. For CDR1 and CDR2, the germline V gene lists SGHTA and FQGTGA. This chain joins TRBV7-3 to TRBJ2-1, with no confident D gene call. The material was peripheral blood, obtained 28 days after the second AZD1222 dose. The sequence derives from an adult who received the AZD1222 COVID-19 vaccine. The CDR3 in this case is CASSLTGLVNEQFF. The nucleotides are TGTGCCAGCAGCTTAACAGGTTTAGTCAATGAGCAGTTCTTC.